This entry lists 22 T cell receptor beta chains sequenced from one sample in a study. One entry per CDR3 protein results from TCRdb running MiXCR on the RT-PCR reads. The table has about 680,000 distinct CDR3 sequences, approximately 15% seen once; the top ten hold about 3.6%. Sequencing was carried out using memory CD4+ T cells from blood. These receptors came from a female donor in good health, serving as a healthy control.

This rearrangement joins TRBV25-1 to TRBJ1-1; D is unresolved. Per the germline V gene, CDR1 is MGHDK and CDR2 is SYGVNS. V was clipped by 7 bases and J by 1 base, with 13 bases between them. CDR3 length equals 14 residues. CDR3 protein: CASMNSLANTEAFF. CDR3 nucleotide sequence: TGTGCCAGCATGAACAGCTTGGCGAACACTGAAGCTTTCTTT. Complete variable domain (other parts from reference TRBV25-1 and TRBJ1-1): EADIYQTPRYLVIGTGKKITLECSQTMGHDKMYWYQQDPGMELHLIHYSYGVNSTEKGDLSSESTVSRIRTEHFPLTLESARPSHTSQYLCASMNSLANTEAFFGQGTRLTVV.

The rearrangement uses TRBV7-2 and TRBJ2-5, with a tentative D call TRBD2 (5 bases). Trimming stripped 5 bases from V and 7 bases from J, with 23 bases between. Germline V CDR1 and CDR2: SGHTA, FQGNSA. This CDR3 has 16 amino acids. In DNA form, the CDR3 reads TGTGCCAGCAGCCCACCCTCTACGGGGAGTTGGGGGACCCAGTACTTC. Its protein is CASSPPSTGSWGTQYF.

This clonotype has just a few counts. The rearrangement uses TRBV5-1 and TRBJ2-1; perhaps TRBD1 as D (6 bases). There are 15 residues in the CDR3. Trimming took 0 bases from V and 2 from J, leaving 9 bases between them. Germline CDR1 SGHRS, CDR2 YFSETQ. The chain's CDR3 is CASSLAGVAYNEQFF. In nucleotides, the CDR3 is TGCGCCAGCAGCTTGGCAGGGGTGGCCTACAATGAGCAGTTCTTC.

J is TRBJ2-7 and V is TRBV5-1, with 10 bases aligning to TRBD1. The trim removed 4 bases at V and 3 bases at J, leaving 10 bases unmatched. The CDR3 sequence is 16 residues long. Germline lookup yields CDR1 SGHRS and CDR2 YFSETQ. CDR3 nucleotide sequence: TGCGCCAGCAGCCCCACTGGGACAGGGGCCGACTACGAGCAGTACTTC. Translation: CASSPTGTGADYEQYF.

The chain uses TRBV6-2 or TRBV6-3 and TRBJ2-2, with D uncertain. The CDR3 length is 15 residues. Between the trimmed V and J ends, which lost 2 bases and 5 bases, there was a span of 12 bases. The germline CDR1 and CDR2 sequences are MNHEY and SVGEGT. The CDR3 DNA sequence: TGTGCCAGCAGTTACACGGCGGTTGTAACCGGGGAGCTGTTTTTT. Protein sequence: CASSYTAVVTGELFF.

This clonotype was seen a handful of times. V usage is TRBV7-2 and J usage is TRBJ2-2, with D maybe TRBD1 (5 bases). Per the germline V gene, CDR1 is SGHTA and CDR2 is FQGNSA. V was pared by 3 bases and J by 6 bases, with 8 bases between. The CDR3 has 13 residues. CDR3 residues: CASSFRVAGELFF. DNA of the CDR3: TGTGCCAGCAGCTTCAGGGTAGCCGGGGAGCTGTTTTTT.

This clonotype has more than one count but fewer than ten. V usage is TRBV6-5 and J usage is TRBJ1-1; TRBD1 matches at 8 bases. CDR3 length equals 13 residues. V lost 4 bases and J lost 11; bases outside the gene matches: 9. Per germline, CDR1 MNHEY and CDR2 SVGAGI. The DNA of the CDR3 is TGTGCCAGCAGTTTCCCAGGGGGCGTGCGGGCTTTCTTT. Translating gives CASSFPGGVRAFF.

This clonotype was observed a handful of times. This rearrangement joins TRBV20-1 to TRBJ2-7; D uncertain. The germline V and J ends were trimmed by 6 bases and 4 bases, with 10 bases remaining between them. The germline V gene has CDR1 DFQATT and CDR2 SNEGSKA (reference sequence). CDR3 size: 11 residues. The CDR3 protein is CSALERYEQYF. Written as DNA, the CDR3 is TGCAGTGCCCTTGAGAGGTACGAGCAGTACTTC.

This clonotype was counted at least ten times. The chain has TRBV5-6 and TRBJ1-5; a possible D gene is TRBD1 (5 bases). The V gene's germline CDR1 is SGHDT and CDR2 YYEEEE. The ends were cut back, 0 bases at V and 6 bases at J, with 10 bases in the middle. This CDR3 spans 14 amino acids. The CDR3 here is CASSLAGMIQPQHF. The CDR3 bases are TGTGCCAGCAGCTTGGCAGGGATGATTCAGCCCCAGCATTTT.

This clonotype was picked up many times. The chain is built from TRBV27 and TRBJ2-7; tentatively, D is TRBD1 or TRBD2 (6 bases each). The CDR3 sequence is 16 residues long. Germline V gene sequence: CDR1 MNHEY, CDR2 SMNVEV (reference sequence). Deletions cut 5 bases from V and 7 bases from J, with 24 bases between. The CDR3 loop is CASSPRVGGLPREQYF. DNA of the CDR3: TGTGCCAGCAGTCCCCGTGTAGGGGGGCTGCCTAGGGAGCAGTACTTC.

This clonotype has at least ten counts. In DNA, the CDR3 is TGTGCCAGCAGGGCTCCTAGCACAGATACGCAGTATTTT. It codes for CASRAPSTDTQYF. The genes are TRBV6-5 and TRBJ2-3; D unresolved. CDR1 is MNHEY, CDR2 SVGAGI, per germline. Trimming took 6 bases from V and 0 from J, leaving 7 bases between them. This CDR3 contains 13 residues.

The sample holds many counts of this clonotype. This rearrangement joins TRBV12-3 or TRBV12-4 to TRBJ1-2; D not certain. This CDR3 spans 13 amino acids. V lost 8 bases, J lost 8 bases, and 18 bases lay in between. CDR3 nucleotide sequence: TGTGCCAGCGCCTTATTGGGTCGCGACGGCTACACCTTC. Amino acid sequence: CASALLGRDGYTF.

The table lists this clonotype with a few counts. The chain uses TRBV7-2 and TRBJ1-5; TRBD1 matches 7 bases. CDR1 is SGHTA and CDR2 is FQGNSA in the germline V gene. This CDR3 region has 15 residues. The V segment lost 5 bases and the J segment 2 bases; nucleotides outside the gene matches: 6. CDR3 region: CASSLTGDGNQPQHF. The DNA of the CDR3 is TGTGCCAGCAGCCTCACAGGGGACGGCAATCAGCCCCAGCATTTT. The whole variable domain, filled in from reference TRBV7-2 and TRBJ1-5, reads GAGVSQSPSNKVTEKGKDVELRCDPISGHTALYWYRQSLGQGLEFLIYFQGNSAPDKSGLPSDRFSAERTGGSVSTLTIQRTQQEDSAVYLCASSLTGDGNQPQHFGDGTRLSIL.

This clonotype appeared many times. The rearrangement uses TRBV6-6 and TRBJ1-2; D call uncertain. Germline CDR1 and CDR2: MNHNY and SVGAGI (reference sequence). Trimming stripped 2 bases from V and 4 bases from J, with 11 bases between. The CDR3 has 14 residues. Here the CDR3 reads CASSYSDTGYGYTF. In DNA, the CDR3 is TGTGCCAGCAGTTACAGTGACACGGGCTATGGCTACACCTTC.

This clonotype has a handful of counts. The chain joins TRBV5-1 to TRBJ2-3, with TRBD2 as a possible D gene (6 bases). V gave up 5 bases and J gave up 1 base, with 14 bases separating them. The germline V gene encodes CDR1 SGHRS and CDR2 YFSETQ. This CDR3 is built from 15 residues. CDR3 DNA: TGCGCCAGCAGAGCGACGGACTATCGCACAGATACGCAGTATTTT. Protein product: CASRATDYRTDTQYF.

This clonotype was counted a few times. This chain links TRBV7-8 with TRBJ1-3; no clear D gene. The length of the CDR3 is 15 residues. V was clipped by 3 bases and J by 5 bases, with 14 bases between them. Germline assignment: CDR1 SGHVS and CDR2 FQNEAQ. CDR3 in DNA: TGTGCCAGCAGCTTCACCGCCGGATCGAGAAACACCATATATTTT. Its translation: CASSFTAGSRNTIYF.

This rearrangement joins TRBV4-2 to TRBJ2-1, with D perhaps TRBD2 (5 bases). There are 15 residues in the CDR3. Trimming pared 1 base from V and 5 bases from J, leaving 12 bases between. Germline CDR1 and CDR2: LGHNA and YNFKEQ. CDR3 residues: CASSQGASSNNEQFF. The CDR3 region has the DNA TGTGCCAGCAGCCAAGGTGCTAGCTCGAACAATGAGCAGTTCTTC.

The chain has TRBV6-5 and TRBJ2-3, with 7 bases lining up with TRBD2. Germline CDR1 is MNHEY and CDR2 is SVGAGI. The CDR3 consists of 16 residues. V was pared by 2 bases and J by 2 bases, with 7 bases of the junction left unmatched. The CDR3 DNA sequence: TGTGCCAGCAGTTACGGGGGGGGAGGGAACACAGATACGCAGTATTTT. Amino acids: CASSYGGGGNTDTQYF.

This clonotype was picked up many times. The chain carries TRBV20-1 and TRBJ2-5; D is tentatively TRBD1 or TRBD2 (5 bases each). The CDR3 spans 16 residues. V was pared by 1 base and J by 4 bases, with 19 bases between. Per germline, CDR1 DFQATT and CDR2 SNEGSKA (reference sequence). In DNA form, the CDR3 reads TGCAGTGCTAGAGTAGTGCACGGGGCGAATGTAGAGACCCAGTACTTC. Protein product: CSARVVHGANVETQYF.

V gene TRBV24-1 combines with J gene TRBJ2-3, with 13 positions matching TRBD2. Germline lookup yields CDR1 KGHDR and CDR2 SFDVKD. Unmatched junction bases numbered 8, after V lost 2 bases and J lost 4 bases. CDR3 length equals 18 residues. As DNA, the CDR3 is TGTGCCACCAGTGATTATAGCCGGACTAGCGGGAGTGCAGATACGCAGTATTTT. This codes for CATSDYSRTSGSADTQYF.

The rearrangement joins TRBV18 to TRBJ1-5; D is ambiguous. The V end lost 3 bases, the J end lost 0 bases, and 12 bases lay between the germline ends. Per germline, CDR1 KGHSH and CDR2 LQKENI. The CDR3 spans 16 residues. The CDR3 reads CASSPRGGYSNQPQHF. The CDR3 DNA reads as TGTGCCAGCTCACCGAGAGGAGGGTATAGCAATCAGCCCCAGCATTTT.

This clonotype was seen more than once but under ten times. As DNA, the CDR3 is TGTGCCAGCAGCCGAGGACTAGCGGGACTACTCAATGAGCAGTTCTTC. This codes for CASSRGLAGLLNEQFF. The chain joins TRBV3-1 to TRBJ2-1, with 12 nucleotides matching TRBD2. V dropped 4 bases and J dropped 6; count of bases not matched to a gene: 7. Per the germline V gene, CDR1 is LGHDT and CDR2 is YNNKEL (reference sequence). The CDR3 runs 16 residues.